This entry lists 32 T cell receptor beta chains sequenced from one sample in a study of OX40 agonist ivuxolimab in advanced cancers. TCRdb's table, derived via immunoSEQ multiplex PCR, lists solely in-frame clones and lacks some. The sample includes 60,000 or so clones, around 87% seen only once; the top ten take about 5.6%. Material: CD4+ or CD8+ T cells sorted from blood, obtained in a trial of the OX40 agonist ivuxolimab. Receptors originate from an adult with an advanced solid tumor such as melanoma, head and neck, liver or kidney cancer.

V gene TRBV19 combines with J gene TRBJ2-3, with 11 bases aligning to TRBD2. In germline, CDR1 is LNHDA, CDR2 SQIVND (reference sequence). V shed 4 bases, J shed 2 bases, and the junction held 8 bases outside the gene matches. The CDR3 covers 17 residues. The chain's CDR3 is CASSRRGLAAATDTQYF. The DNA for the CDR3 is TGTGCCAGTAGTAGAAGGGGACTAGCGGCAGCCACAGATACGCAGTATTTT.

The chain carries TRBV27 and TRBJ2-3; 15 positions agree with TRBD2. Germline lookup yields CDR1 MNHEY and CDR2 SMNVEV (reference sequence). V lost 5 bases, J lost 5 bases, and 5 bases stayed unmatched. The CDR3 totals 16 residues. The CDR3 DNA reads TGTGCCAGCAGTCCTCGGACTAGCGGGAGGGGAGATACGCAGTATTTT. This translates into CASSPRTSGRGDTQYF.

The CDR3 loop is CASVSTGGNQPQHF. In nucleotides, the CDR3 is TGTGCCAGCGTTTCGACAGGGGGCAATCAGCCCCAGCATTTT. The chain joins TRBV6-1 to TRBJ1-5, with 8 positions matching TRBD1. Trimming took 8 bases from V and 2 from J; bases not matched to a gene: 5. Germline lookup yields CDR1 MNHNS and CDR2 SASEGT. The CDR3 totals 14 residues.

The table lists this clone with a count of one. V usage is TRBV6-1 and J usage is TRBJ2-5; maybe TRBD1 (6 bases). CDR1 and CDR2 from the germline V gene are MNHNS and SASEGT. V was trimmed by 8 bases and J by 5 bases, leaving 6 bases between them. The CDR3 loop spans 10 amino acids. The CDR3 region is CASDRETQYF. CDR3 coding DNA: TGTGCCAGCGACAGGGAGACCCAGTACTTC.

The CDR3 is CASSEARASLSYNEQFF. CDR3 DNA: TGTGCCAGCAGTGAAGCGCGGGCTTCCCTCTCCTACAATGAGCAGTTCTTC. The V and J genes are TRBV2 and TRBJ2-1, with a tentative D call TRBD2 (5 bases). Per the germline V gene, CDR1 is SNHLY and CDR2 is FYNNEI. V dropped 0 bases and J dropped 0 bases, with 12 bases sitting between them. This CDR3 is 17 amino acids long. The variable domain in full, completed from reference TRBV2 and TRBJ2-1, reads EPEVTQTPSHQVTQMGQEVILRCVPISNHLYFYWYRQILGQKVEFLVSFYNNEISEKSEIFDDQFSVERPDGSNFTLKIRSTKLEDSAMYFCASSEARASLSYNEQFFGPGTRLTVL.

The genes are TRBV4-1 and TRBJ1-1; no clear D. CDR3 size: 11 residues. V lost 5 bases to trimming and J lost 4 bases, with 5 bases between them. The germline V gene encodes CDR1 MGHRA and CDR2 YSYEKL. CDR3 DNA: TGCGCCAGCAGCTGGGGCACTGAAGCTTTCTTT. The encoded protein is CASSWGTEAFF.

This chain links TRBV5-4 with TRBJ2-2, with D maybe TRBD1 (6 bases). Germline V gene sequence: CDR1 SGHNT, CDR2 YYREEE (reference sequence). Trimming removed 0 bases at V and 1 base at J, with 10 bases between. The CDR3 contains 16 residues. CDR3 DNA: TGTGCCAGCAGCTTGGCCTTGGGACAGAACACCGGGGAGCTGTTTTTT. This encodes CASSLALGQNTGELFF.

The chain carries TRBV30 and TRBJ2-6; no definite D call. Germline V gene lookup returns CDR1 GTSNPN and CDR2 SVGIG (reference sequence). The CDR3 totals 15 residues. V lost 0 bases and J 4 bases, leaving 10 bases between the germline ends. CDR3 sequence (DNA): TGTGCCTGGAGTGTGGCGGCAGTGGGGGCCAACGTCCTGACTTTC. This gives the protein CAWSVAAVGANVLTF. Combining the CDR3 with reference TRBV30 and TRBJ2-6 gives the whole variable domain SQTIHQWPATLVQPVGSPLSLECTVEGTSNPNLYWYRQAAGRGLQLLFYSVGIGQISSEVPQNLSASRPQDRQFILSSKKLLLSDSGFYLCAWSVAAVGANVLTFGAGSRLTVL.

A few counts support this clone. CDR3 nucleotide sequence: TGTGCCAGCAGCTTACCGGGACTAGCGGGAGCTGGTACGCAGTATTTT. Its translation: CASSLPGLAGAGTQYF. The chain uses TRBV13 and TRBJ2-3, with 14 bases that match TRBD2. Germline V gene lookup returns CDR1 PRHDT and CDR2 FYEKMQ (reference sequence). The junction had 6 bases not matched to a gene; V was cut back by 2 bases and J by 8 bases. This CDR3 is built from 16 residues. Supplemented by reference TRBV13 and TRBJ2-3, the full variable domain reads AAGVIQSPRHLIKEKRETATLKCYPIPRHDTVYWYQQGPGQDPQFLISFYEKMQSDKGSIPDRFSAQQFSDYHSELNMSSLELGDSALYFCASSLPGLAGAGTQYFGPGTRLTVL.

J is TRBJ1-1 and V is TRBV30, with TRBD1 as a possible D gene (6 bases). The CDR3 is made up of 13 amino acids. Trimming removed 7 bases at V and 5 bases at J, with 17 bases between. CDR1 is GTSNPN, CDR2 SVGIG, per germline (reference sequence). The CDR3 loop is CASGPRGITEAFF. Here the CDR3 DNA reads TGTGCCTCAGGCCCAAGGGGGATAACTGAAGCTTTCTTT.

The V and J genes are TRBV13 and TRBJ2-1; D is perhaps TRBD2 (6 bases). The germline V gene encodes CDR1 PRHDT and CDR2 FYEKMQ (reference sequence). This CDR3 comprises 16 residues. V lost 0 bases to trimming and J lost 0 bases, with 9 bases between them. The CDR3 DNA sequence: TGTGCCAGCAGCTTAGGCAGCGGGCGCTCCTACAATGAGCAGTTCTTC. Protein sequence: CASSLGSGRSYNEQFF.

This clone turned up a few times. The chain couples TRBV30 to TRBJ1-3; D is unclear. Trimming removed 0 bases from V and 0 bases from J, with 12 bases in between. The length of the CDR3 is 16 residues. The germline CDR1 and CDR2 sequences are GTSNPN and SVGIG (reference sequence). DNA for the CDR3: TGTGCCTGGAGTGTACCTGGCGGCCACTCTGGAAACACCATATATTTT. Translating gives CAWSVPGGHSGNTIYF.

This sequence joins TRBV11-1 and TRBJ2-7; a possible D gene is TRBD2 (6 bases). The V end was cut by 5 bases, the J end by 4 bases, with 15 bases between. The CDR3 consists of 14 residues. In germline, CDR1 is SGHAT, CDR2 FQDESV (reference sequence). This CDR3 is CASSPAGRPYEQYF. The DNA for the CDR3 is TGTGCCAGCAGCCCCGCGGGACGGCCTTACGAGCAGTACTTC. Together with reference TRBV11-1 and TRBJ2-7, the CDR3 gives the full variable domain: EAEVAQSPRYKITEKSQAVAFWCDPISGHATLYWYRQILGQGPELLVQFQDESVVDDSQLPKDRFSAERLKGVDSTLKIQPAELGDSAMYLCASSPAGRPYEQYFGPGTRLTVT.

With respect to this clone: Other DNA sequences in this sample translate to the same CDR3. V is TRBV4-3 and J is TRBJ1-6; D unclear. Germline V gene data show CDR1 as LGHNA and CDR2 as YSLEER. CDR3 length: 17 residues. Trimming took 0 bases from V and 0 from J, leaving 9 bases between them. DNA of the CDR3: TGCGCCAGCAGCCAAGATCGCGGGAGCTCCTATAATTCACCCCTCCACTTT. Translation: CASSQDRGSSYNSPLHF.

The chain combines TRBV5-1 with TRBJ1-2, with 7 bases identical to TRBD1. The J segment lost 4 bases and the V segment lost 4 bases, leaving 4 bases of the junction unmatched. The CDR3 loop spans 13 amino acids. Looked up from germline, CDR1 is SGHRS and CDR2 is YFSETQ. The CDR3 spells CASSLGTAYGYTF. The CDR3 DNA sequence: TGCGCCAGCAGCCTTGGGACAGCCTATGGCTACACCTTC. The full variable domain, completed using reference TRBV5-1 and TRBJ1-2, is KAGVTQTPRYLIKTRGQQVTLSCSPISGHRSVSWYQQTPGQGLQFLFEYFSETQRNKGNFPGRFSGRQFSNSRSEMNVSTLELGDSALYLCASSLGTAYGYTFGSGTRLTVV.

The V call is TRBV27, the J call TRBJ1-5, with D perhaps TRBD1 (6 bases). In germline, CDR1 is MNHEY, CDR2 SMNVEV (reference sequence). The CDR3 covers 16 residues. Trimming shortened V by 6 bases and J by 0 bases, and 15 bases separated the two germline ends. CDR3 loop: CASSPDRPYSNQPQHF. The CDR3, as DNA: TGTGCCAGCAGCCCGGACAGACCTTATAGCAATCAGCCCCAGCATTTT.

The rearrangement uses TRBV7-3 and TRBJ2-5, with D perhaps given as TRBD1 or TRBD2 (5 bases each). CDR1 and CDR2 (germline): SGHTA, FQGTGA. V lost 5 bases and J lost 5, with 15 bases in between. The CDR3 sequence is 14 residues long. The chain's CDR3 is CASSLNPGPETQYF. The CDR3 DNA reads as TGTGCCAGCAGCCTTAACCCGGGACCGGAGACCCAGTACTTC.

The V call is TRBV5-1, the J call TRBJ1-5; possible D gene TRBD1, 5 bases. The CDR3 consists of 15 residues. Trimming took 0 bases from V and 1 from J, leaving 8 bases between them. Germline V gene lookup returns CDR1 SGHRS and CDR2 YFSETQ. In DNA form, the CDR3 reads TGCGCCAGCAGCTTGGGACGGGGGAGCAATCAGCCCCAGCATTTT. Amino acids: CASSLGRGSNQPQHF.

The V gene is TRBV6-5, the J gene TRBJ1-4; TRBD1 agrees at 8 bases. The CDR3 has 14 amino acids. J was trimmed by 10 bases and V by 5 bases; bases with no gene match: 9. Germline loops: CDR1 MNHEY, CDR2 SVGAGI. The chain's CDR3 is CASSPRTGIRKLFF. In nucleotides, the CDR3 is TGTGCCAGCAGTCCAAGGACAGGGATACGAAAACTGTTTTTT.

For this clone: At one boundary the junction diverges from the germline segment, which might be a read error. As DNA, the CDR3 is TGTGCCAGCAGTGCGTACCGCGGGACCAGCAGGGGGATGGACTTC. Amino acids: CASSAYRGTSRGMDF. V and J are TRBV6-1 and TRBJ2-7, with D possibly TRBD1 on 7 matching bases. CDR3 length: 15 residues. CDR1 is MNHNS and CDR2 is SASEGT in the germline V gene.

The chain employs TRBV30 and TRBJ2-1; 8 bases map to TRBD1. CDR1 is GTSNPN and CDR2 is SVGIG in the germline V gene (reference sequence). After removal of 2 bases from V and 4 bases from J, the junction contained 10 bases not matched to a gene. The CDR3 runs 16 residues. CDR3 region: CAWSPGTGFAYNEQFF. The CDR3 nucleotides are TGTGCCTGGAGTCCCGGGACAGGATTCGCATACAATGAGCAGTTCTTC.

This rearrangement joins TRBV19 to TRBJ2-3; perhaps TRBD1 as D (6 bases). Per the germline V gene, CDR1 is LNHDA and CDR2 is SQIVND (reference sequence). The CDR3 runs to 14 residues. Trimming left V 6 bases short and J 6 bases short, with 16 bases between. Written as DNA, the CDR3 is TGTGCCAGTAGGAACAGGGCTACCGGGGATACGCAGTATTTT. Translated: CASRNRATGDTQYF.

The rearrangement uses TRBV7-9 and TRBJ2-6; D unresolved. The germline CDR1 and CDR2 sequences are SEHNR and FQNEAQ (reference sequence). The CDR3 runs 13 residues. The V gene lost 5 bases and the J gene lost 3 bases, with 5 bases spanning the gap. CDR3 protein: CASSPHGANVLTF. CDR3 nucleotide sequence: TGTGCCAGCAGCCCTCATGGGGCCAACGTCCTGACTTTC. The entire variable domain, with the rest obtained from reference TRBV7-9 and TRBJ2-6, is as follows: DTGVSQNPRHKITKRGQNVTFRCDPISEHNRLYWYRQTLGQGPEFLTYFQNEAQLEKSRLLSDRFSAERPKGSFSTLEIQRTEQGDSAMYLCASSPHGANVLTFGAGSRLTVL.

The V gene is TRBV6-5, the J gene TRBJ2-1, with D perhaps TRBD2 (5 bases). Looked up from germline, CDR1 is MNHEY and CDR2 is SVGAGI. Trimming stripped 0 bases from V and 3 bases from J, with 12 bases between. This CDR3 has 16 residues. The chain's CDR3 is CASSYSRAGRYNEQFF. The CDR3 DNA follows: TGTGCCAGCAGTTACTCGAGGGCGGGCCGCTACAATGAGCAGTTCTTC.

The CDR3, as DNA: TGTGCCATCAGTCCAGGAGCTATCGGGGGAGGACTTACCTACGAGCAGTACTTC. Protein product: CAISPGAIGGGLTYEQYF. The genes are TRBV10-3 and TRBJ2-7; a weak D match, TRBD2 (6 bases). The germline CDR1 and CDR2 sequences are ENHRY and SYGVKD. Trimming took 5 bases from V and 2 from J, leaving 25 bases between them. This CDR3 has 18 residues.

This rearrangement joins TRBV5-1 to TRBJ2-5; no clear D gene. This CDR3 contains 11 residues. Trimming removed 1 base at V and 4 bases at J, with 2 bases between. Germline V lookup: CDR1 SGHRS, CDR2 YFSETQ. CDR3 residues: CASSLTETQYF. In DNA form, the CDR3 reads TGCGCCAGCAGCTTGACAGAGACCCAGTACTTC.

This chain joins TRBV9 and TRBJ2-1; no clear D gene. Trimming took 4 bases from V and 6 from J, leaving 8 bases between them. This CDR3 spans 12 amino acids. Germline loops: CDR1 SGDLS, CDR2 YYNGEE. The CDR3, as DNA: TGTGCCAGCAGCCTCGACGGCAATGAGCAGTTCTTC. Its protein product is CASSLDGNEQFF.

The chain has TRBV14 and TRBJ1-2; TRBD1 might be the D (5 bases). V shed 1 base and J shed 8 bases, with 14 bases lying between them. Looked up from germline, CDR1 is SGHDN and CDR2 is FVKESK. This CDR3 comprises 14 residues. The CDR3 loop is CASSQGLGGGGYTF. CDR3 bases: TGTGCCAGCAGCCAAGGATTAGGTGGGGGAGGCTACACCTTC.

This clone was recorded once. This chain joins TRBV30 and TRBJ2-3; D not resolved. Trimming took off 5 bases at V and 2 bases at J, with 14 bases between the two ends. The CDR3 contains 14 residues. Germline-derived CDR1 and CDR2 are GTSNPN and SVGIG (reference sequence). For the CDR3, the DNA is TGTGCCTGGGGTGGTGGGGTTGTCACAGATACGCAGTATTTT. This codes for CAWGGGVVTDTQYF.

In its sample, this clone was seen once. The chain is built from TRBV2 and TRBJ1-6; a weak D match, TRBD1 (5 bases). This CDR3 region has 14 residues. V dropped 5 bases and J dropped 7 bases, with 12 bases sitting between them. The germline V gene encodes CDR1 SNHLY and CDR2 FYNNEI. This CDR3 reads CASSPGTGNSPLHF. The CDR3 DNA reads as TGTGCCAGCAGTCCCGGGACGGGAAATTCACCCCTCCACTTT.

V and J are TRBV7-9 and TRBJ1-6; a possible D gene is TRBD1 (5 bases). Trimming removed 5 bases at V and 7 bases at J, with 9 bases between. The CDR3 sequence is 13 residues long. Per the germline V gene, CDR1 is SEHNR and CDR2 is FQNEAQ (reference sequence). CDR3 coding DNA: TGTGCCAGCAGCAGGGGCATCAATTCACCCCTCCACTTT. This sequence encodes CASSRGINSPLHF.

The CDR3 DNA reads as TGTGCCAGCTCACCACTAGCGGGAGGAGGACAAGAGACCCAGTACTTC. Translation gives CASSPLAGGGQETQYF. The chain employs TRBV18 and TRBJ2-5; the match to TRBD2 covers 10 bases. The CDR3 has 16 residues. Losses at the gene ends were 1 base for V and 2 bases for J; bases not matched to a gene: 4. Germline V gene sequence: CDR1 KGHSH, CDR2 LQKENI.